The 25 T cell receptor beta chains presented below share a single source sample, sequenced in a study of blood T cell repertoires in COVID-19. Sequencing was performed with immunoSEQ multiplex PCR; in TCRdb, only in-frame clones are kept and a portion is missing. Of some 150,000 clones listed, almost 80% are singletons. The sample was peripheral blood. Every receptor here comes from a man aged 50-59 years with active or convalescent COVID-19.

The V and J genes are TRBV24-1 and TRBJ2-3, with TRBD2 matching 10 bases. Germline CDR1 and CDR2: KGHDR and SFDVKD. Germline trimming cut 2 bases from V and 4 bases from J; bases unmatched to any gene: 11. The CDR3 loop spans 18 amino acids. The CDR3 is CATSDSSIIAGGPDTQYF. DNA of the CDR3: TGTGCCACCAGTGATTCCTCCATTATAGCGGGAGGCCCAGATACGCAGTATTTT.

The rearrangement links TRBV12-5 to TRBJ2-5; D ambiguous. CDR3 size: 15 residues. In germline, CDR1 is LGHNT, CDR2 FRNRAP. The V gene lost 7 bases and the J gene lost 4 bases, with 19 bases spanning the gap. The CDR3: CASAVGPRVPETQYF. CDR3 bases: TGTGCTAGTGCCGTCGGCCCACGGGTCCCAGAGACCCAGTACTTC.

V and J are TRBV7-9 and TRBJ1-2; 9 bases map to TRBD1. Per the germline V gene, CDR1 is SEHNR and CDR2 is FQNEAQ (reference sequence). CDR3 length equals 16 residues. V trimming: 5 bases; J trimming: 5 bases; junction bases outside the gene matches: 12. CDR3 DNA: TGTGCCAGCAGCCTAGGACAGGGGCAGTTTCGGTATGGCTACACCTTC. The encoded protein is CASSLGQGQFRYGYTF.

The V and J genes are TRBV28 and TRBJ1-2; 10 bases align to TRBD1. Germline V gene lookup returns CDR1 MDHEN and CDR2 SYDVKM. The CDR3 length is 12 residues. V shed 7 bases, J shed 8 bases, and the junction held 4 bases outside the gene matches. CDR3 DNA sequence: TGTGCCAGCACTAGGGACAGGGGCGGCTACACCTTC. Translating it yields CASTRDRGGYTF.

This chain's CDR3 is CSASNRAGGEQYF. CDR3 nucleotides: TGCAGTGCTAGTAACAGGGCCGGAGGCGAGCAGTACTTC. V and J are TRBV20-1 and TRBJ2-7; a possible D gene is TRBD1 (6 bases). The V end was cut by 3 bases, the J end by 6 bases, with 15 bases between. Germline CDR1 and CDR2: DFQATT and SNEGSKA (reference sequence). The CDR3 loop spans 13 amino acids.

The chain carries TRBV28 and TRBJ1-4; D may be TRBD1 (6 bases). CDR3 length: 13 residues. The V gene's germline CDR1 is MDHEN and CDR2 SYDVKM. Trimming pared 6 bases from V and 8 bases from J, leaving 13 bases between. The CDR3, as DNA: TGTGCCAGCAGCCCGGACAGCCCCGAAAAACTGTTTTTT. Amino acids: CASSPDSPEKLFF.

The rearrangement joins TRBV5-1 to TRBJ2-1; tentatively, D is TRBD2 (6 bases). Per germline, CDR1 SGHRS and CDR2 YFSETQ. Trimming removed 4 bases at V and 4 bases at J, with 18 bases between. The CDR3 contains 16 residues. The CDR3, as DNA: TGCGCCAGCAGCGATACCGGGACTCGGGCTTACAATGAGCAGTTCTTC. It specifies CASSDTGTRAYNEQFF. Together with reference TRBV5-1 and TRBJ2-1, the CDR3 gives the full variable domain: KAGVTQTPRYLIKTRGQQVTLSCSPISGHRSVSWYQQTPGQGLQFLFEYFSETQRNKGNFPGRFSGRQFSNSRSEMNVSTLELGDSALYLCASSDTGTRAYNEQFFGPGTRLTVL.

J is TRBJ2-5 and V is TRBV2, with TRBD2 matching 14 bases. This CDR3 comprises 15 residues. CDR1 and CDR2 (germline): SNHLY, FYNNEI. With 4 bases clipped from V and 3 bases from J, the junction kept 1 base outside the gene matches. Here the CDR3 DNA reads TGTGCCAGCAGTGTGGGACTAGCGGGAGAAGAGACCCAGTACTTC. Translation: CASSVGLAGEETQYF.

The gene calls are TRBV18 and TRBJ1-1; the D is unclear. The CDR3 is 16 residues long. Trimming took off 5 bases at V and 4 bases at J, with 20 bases between the two ends. Germline assignment: CDR1 KGHSH and CDR2 LQKENI. The CDR3 loop reads CASSGEAGVVPTEAFF. The CDR3 bases are TGTGCCAGCTCAGGGGAGGCAGGAGTTGTCCCCACTGAAGCTTTCTTT.

This chain links TRBV27 with TRBJ2-5; 7 bases line up with TRBD2. CDR1 is MNHEY and CDR2 is SMNVEV in the germline V gene (reference sequence). The junction had 7 bases not matched to a gene; V was cut back by 1 base and J by 2 bases. There are 16 residues in the CDR3. CDR3 region: CASSLFKGLPQETQYF. Written as DNA, the CDR3 is TGTGCCAGCAGTTTATTCAAGGGACTACCGCAAGAGACCCAGTACTTC.

The V gene is TRBV9, the J gene TRBJ1-3; 9 nucleotides match TRBD1. V shed 2 bases, J shed 4 bases, and the junction held 16 bases outside the gene matches. CDR3 length: 19 residues. Germline CDR1 is SGDLS and CDR2 is YYNGEE. The CDR3 bases are TGTGCCAGCAGCGTCCTCGACAGGGGGTCACCCCTACGGGGAAACACCATATATTTT. Its translation: CASSVLDRGSPLRGNTIYF.

The chain combines TRBV28 with TRBJ2-1, with 12 bases fitting TRBD2. The V gene end was trimmed by 8 bases and the J gene end by 7 bases; junction bases not matched to a gene: 6. This CDR3 region has 14 residues. From germline, CDR1 is MDHEN and CDR2 SYDVKM. CDR3 loop: CASAGLAGRNEQFF. In DNA form, the CDR3 reads TGTGCCAGCGCCGGACTAGCGGGAAGGAATGAGCAGTTCTTC.

This clone was found once. V gene TRBV5-1 combines with J gene TRBJ2-7; 7 bases agree with TRBD1. The CDR3 is 14 amino acids. The V and J ends lost 0 bases and 5 bases, in that order; junction bases with no gene match: 5. Germline lookup yields CDR1 SGHRS and CDR2 YFSETQ. The CDR3 region is CASSLGQGENEQYF. The CDR3 nucleotides are TGCGCCAGCAGCTTGGGACAGGGCGAGAACGAGCAGTACTTC.

This chain links TRBV7-9 with TRBJ2-7, with TRBD2 matching 9 bases. The CDR3 has 17 residues. CDR1 and CDR2 from the germline V gene are SEHNR and FQNEAQ (reference sequence). Trimming removed 0 bases from V and 7 bases from J; junction bases left unmatched: 13. The CDR3 DNA reads as TGTGCCAGCAGCTTAGCTTCGCTAGCGGGAAGCTCACGGGAGCAGTACTTC. As protein: CASSLASLAGSSREQYF.

The chain recombines TRBV19 with TRBJ1-5; perhaps TRBD1 as D (5 bases). The CDR3 runs 19 residues. The germline V and J ends were trimmed by 5 bases and 0 bases, with 23 bases remaining between them. The V gene's germline CDR1 is LNHDA and CDR2 SQIVND (reference sequence). CDR3 sequence reads: CASSPGAGHSGHSNQPQHF. The DNA of the CDR3 is TGTGCCAGTAGTCCGGGCGCCGGACACTCAGGACATAGCAATCAGCCCCAGCATTTT.

The chain carries TRBV7-2 and TRBJ1-3, with a tentative D call TRBD1 (6 bases). Trimming cost V 2 bases and J 2 bases, with 13 bases left between them. Germline V lookup: CDR1 SGHTA, CDR2 FQGNSA. The CDR3 is made up of 16 amino acids. The CDR3 DNA follows: TGTGCCAGCAGCTTATTTAGCGCAGGGGCTGGAAACACCATATATTTT. As protein: CASSLFSAGAGNTIYF.

This clone occurred once. The V and J genes are TRBV23-1 and TRBJ1-5; 8 positions match TRBD1. TRBV23-1 counts as an open reading frame of uncertain function. The CDR3 sequence is 17 residues long. With 4 bases clipped from V and 3 bases from J, the junction kept 11 bases outside the gene matches. The DNA of the CDR3 is TGCGCCAGCAGTCCGATCCCATGGGACAGGCACAATCAGCCCCAGCATTTT. It specifies CASSPIPWDRHNQPQHF.

The J gene is TRBJ1-1, the V gene TRBV10-3; D call uncertain. The germline CDR1 and CDR2 sequences are ENHRY and SYGVKD. This CDR3 comprises 14 residues. Between the trimmed V and J ends, which lost 4 bases and 1 base, there was a span of 10 bases. CDR3 in amino acids: CAISATGRNTEAFF. CDR3 nucleotides: TGTGCCATCAGTGCTACGGGGAGGAACACTGAAGCTTTCTTT.

This clone was counted a single time. The rearrangement joins TRBV4-1 to TRBJ2-7; 9 bases align to TRBD2. V lost 0 bases to trimming and J lost 4 bases; unmatched junction nucleotides: 7. The CDR3 consists of 16 residues. Germline lookup yields CDR1 MGHRA and CDR2 YSYEKL. The CDR3 DNA reads as TGCGCCAGCAGCCAAGATCTAGCGGGAAAATTTTACGAGCAGTACTTC. As protein: CASSQDLAGKFYEQYF.

The V gene is TRBV7-3, the J gene TRBJ2-5; 7 nucleotides line up with TRBD2. The CDR3 contains 15 residues. Germline assignment: CDR1 SGHTA and CDR2 FQGTGA. Germline trimming cut 4 bases from V and 1 base from J; bases unmatched to any gene: 6. DNA of the CDR3: TGTGCCAGCAGCTCCACCGGGACTATCCAAGAGACCCAGTACTTC. Protein: CASSSTGTIQETQYF.

This clone was counted a few times. This sequence joins TRBV5-3 and TRBJ1-5; 8 bases agree with TRBD1. TRBV5-3 is an open reading frame whose function is uncertain. Germline trimming cut 4 bases from V and 6 bases from J; bases unmatched to any gene: 18. The CDR3 contains 18 residues. For the CDR3, the DNA is TGTGCCAGAAGCAGGGCAGGGGGCTCCTCCGTACCGAGTCAGCCCCAGCATTTT. Protein sequence: CARSRAGGSSVPSQPQHF.

Notes on this clone: Other DNA sequences in this specimen translate into the identical CDR3. J is TRBJ2-5 and V is TRBV7-9; D uncertain. Trimming removed 1 base at V and 4 bases at J, with 4 bases between. Germline V lookup: CDR1 SEHNR, CDR2 FQNEAQ (reference sequence). CDR3 length: 12 residues. The chain's CDR3 is CASSLVGETQYF. DNA of the CDR3: TGTGCCAGCAGCTTAGTCGGAGAGACCCAGTACTTC.

CDR3 region: CASTTPGQGKGRYGYTF. The CDR3 DNA is TGTGCCAGTACCACTCCGGGACAGGGGAAGGGACGGTATGGCTACACCTTC. The V gene is TRBV19, the J gene TRBJ1-2; 10 positions match TRBD1. V was pared by 7 bases and J by 5 bases, with 16 bases of the junction left unmatched. This CDR3 spans 17 amino acids. The V gene's germline CDR1 is LNHDA and CDR2 SQIVND (reference sequence). The entire variable domain, with the rest obtained from reference TRBV19 and TRBJ1-2, is as follows: DGGITQSPKYLFRKEGQNVTLSCEQNLNHDAMYWYRQDPGQGLRLIYYSQIVNDFQKGDIAEGYSVSREKKESFPLTVTSAQKNPTAFYLCASTTPGQGKGRYGYTFGSGTRLTVV.

The genes are TRBV9 and TRBJ1-1; D is undetermined. V lost 0 bases and J lost 0, with 12 bases in between. This CDR3 comprises 16 residues. Per germline, CDR1 SGDLS and CDR2 YYNGEE. This chain's CDR3 is CASSVGAGDLNTEAFF. CDR3 DNA sequence: TGTGCCAGCAGCGTAGGGGCGGGAGACTTGAACACTGAAGCTTTCTTT.

The chain recombines TRBV12-3 or TRBV12-4 with TRBJ2-7; possible D gene TRBD1, 5 bases. The CDR3 is 13 amino acids. The ends were cut back, 6 bases at V and 3 bases at J, with 12 bases in the middle. The DNA of the CDR3 is TGTGCCAGCAGGCCTCGCCAGGGCTACGAGCAGTACTTC. It encodes CASRPRQGYEQYF.